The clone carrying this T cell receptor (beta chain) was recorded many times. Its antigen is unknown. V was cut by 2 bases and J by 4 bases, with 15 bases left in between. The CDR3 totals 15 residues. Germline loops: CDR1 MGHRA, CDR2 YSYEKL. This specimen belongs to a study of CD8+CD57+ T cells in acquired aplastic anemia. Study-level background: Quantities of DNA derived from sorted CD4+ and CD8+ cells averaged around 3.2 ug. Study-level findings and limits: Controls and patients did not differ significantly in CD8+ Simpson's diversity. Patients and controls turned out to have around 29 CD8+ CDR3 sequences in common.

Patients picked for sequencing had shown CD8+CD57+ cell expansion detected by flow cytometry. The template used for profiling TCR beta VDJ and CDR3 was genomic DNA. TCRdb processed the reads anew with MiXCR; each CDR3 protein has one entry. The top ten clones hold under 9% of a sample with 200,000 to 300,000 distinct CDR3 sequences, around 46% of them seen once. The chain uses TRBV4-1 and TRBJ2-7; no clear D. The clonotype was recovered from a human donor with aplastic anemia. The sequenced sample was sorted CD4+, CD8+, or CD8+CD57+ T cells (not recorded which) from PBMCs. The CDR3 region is CASSQIPRARYEQYF. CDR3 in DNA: TGCGCCAGCAGCCAAATTCCTCGGGCAAGATACGAGCAGTACTTC.